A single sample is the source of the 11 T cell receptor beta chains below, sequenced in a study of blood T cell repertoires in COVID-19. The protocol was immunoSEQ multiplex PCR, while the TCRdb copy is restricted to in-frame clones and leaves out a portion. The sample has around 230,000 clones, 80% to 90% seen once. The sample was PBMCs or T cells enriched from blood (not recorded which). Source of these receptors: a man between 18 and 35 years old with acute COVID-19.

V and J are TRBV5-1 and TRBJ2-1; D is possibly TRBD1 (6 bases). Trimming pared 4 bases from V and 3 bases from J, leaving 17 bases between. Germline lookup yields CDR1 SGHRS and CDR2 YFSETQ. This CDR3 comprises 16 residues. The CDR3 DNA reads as TGCGCCAGCAGCCAAAAGGACAGTTCCATCTACAATGAGCAGTTCTTC. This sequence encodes CASSQKDSSIYNEQFF.

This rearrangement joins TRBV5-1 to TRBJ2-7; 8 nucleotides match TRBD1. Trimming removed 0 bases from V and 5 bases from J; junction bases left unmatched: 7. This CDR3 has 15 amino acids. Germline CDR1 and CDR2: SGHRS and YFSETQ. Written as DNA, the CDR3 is TGCGCCAGCAGCTTGGACGGACAGGGATTTCACGAGCAGTACTTC. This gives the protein CASSLDGQGFHEQYF.

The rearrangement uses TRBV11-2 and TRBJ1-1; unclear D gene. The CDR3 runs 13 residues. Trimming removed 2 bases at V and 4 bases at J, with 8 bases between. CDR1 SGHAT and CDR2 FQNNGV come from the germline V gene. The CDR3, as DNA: TGTGCCAGCAGCTTATCCCCTCTCACTGAAGCTTTCTTT. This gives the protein CASSLSPLTEAFF.

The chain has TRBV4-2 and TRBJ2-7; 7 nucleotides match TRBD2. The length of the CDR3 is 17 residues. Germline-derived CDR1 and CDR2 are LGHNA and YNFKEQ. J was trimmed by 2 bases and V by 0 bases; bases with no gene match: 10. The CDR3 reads CASSQDPSGRTTYEQYF. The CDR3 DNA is TGTGCCAGCAGCCAAGACCCTAGCGGTCGTACGACCTACGAGCAGTACTTC.

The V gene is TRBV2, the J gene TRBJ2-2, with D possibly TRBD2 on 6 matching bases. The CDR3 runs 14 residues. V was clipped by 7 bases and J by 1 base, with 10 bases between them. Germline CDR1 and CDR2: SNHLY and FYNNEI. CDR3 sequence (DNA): TGTGCCAGCAATAGCGGAGAGAACACCGGGGAGCTGTTTTTT. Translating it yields CASNSGENTGELFF.

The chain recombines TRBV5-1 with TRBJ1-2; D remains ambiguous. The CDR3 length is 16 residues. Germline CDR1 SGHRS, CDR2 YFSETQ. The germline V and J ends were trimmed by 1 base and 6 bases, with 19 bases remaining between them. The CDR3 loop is CASSLSPPAGNHGYTF. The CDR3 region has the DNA TGCGCCAGCAGCTTGTCCCCCCCGGCAGGCAACCATGGCTACACCTTC.

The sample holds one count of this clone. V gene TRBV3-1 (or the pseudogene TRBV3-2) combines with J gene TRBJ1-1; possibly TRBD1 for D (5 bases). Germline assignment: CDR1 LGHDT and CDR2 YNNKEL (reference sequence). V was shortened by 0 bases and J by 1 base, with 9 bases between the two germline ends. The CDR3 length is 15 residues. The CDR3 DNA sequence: TGTGCCAGCAGCCAAGACCACAGGCGGAACACTGAAGCTTTCTTT. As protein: CASSQDHRRNTEAFF.

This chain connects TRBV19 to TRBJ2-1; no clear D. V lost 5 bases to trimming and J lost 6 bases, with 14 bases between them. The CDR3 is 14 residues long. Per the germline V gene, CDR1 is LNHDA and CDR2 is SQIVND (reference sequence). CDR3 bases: TGTGCCAGTAGTGTAGGTGTCCCGGGCAATGAGCAGTTCTTC. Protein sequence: CASSVGVPGNEQFF.

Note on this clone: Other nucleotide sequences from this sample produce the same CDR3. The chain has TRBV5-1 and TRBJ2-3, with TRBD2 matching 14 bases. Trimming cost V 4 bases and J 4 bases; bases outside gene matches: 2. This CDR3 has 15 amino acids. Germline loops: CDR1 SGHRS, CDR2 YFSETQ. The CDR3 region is CASSLGLAGADTQYF. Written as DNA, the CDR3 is TGCGCCAGCAGCCTGGGACTAGCGGGAGCAGATACGCAGTATTTT.

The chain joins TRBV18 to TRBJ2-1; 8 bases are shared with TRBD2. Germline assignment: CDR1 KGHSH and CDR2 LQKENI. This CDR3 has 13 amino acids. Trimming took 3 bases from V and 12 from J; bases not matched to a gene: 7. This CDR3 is CASSPGLVKVQFF. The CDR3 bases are TGTGCCAGCTCACCGGGACTAGTTAAGGTGCAGTTCTTC.

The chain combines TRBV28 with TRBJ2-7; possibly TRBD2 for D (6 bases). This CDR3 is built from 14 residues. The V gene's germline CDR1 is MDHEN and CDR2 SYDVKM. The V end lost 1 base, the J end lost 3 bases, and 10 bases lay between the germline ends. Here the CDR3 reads CASSLLGLIYEQYF. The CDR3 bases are TGTGCCAGCAGTTTATTGGGACTTATCTACGAGCAGTACTTC.